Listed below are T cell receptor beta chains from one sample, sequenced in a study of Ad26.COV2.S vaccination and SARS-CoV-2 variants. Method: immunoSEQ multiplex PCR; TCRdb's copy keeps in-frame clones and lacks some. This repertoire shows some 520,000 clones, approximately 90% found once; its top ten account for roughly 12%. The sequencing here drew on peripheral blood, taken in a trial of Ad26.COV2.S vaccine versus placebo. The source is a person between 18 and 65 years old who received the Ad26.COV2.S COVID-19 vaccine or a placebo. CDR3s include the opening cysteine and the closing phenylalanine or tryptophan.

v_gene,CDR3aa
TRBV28,CASRGGTSGRVELPYEQYF
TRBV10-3,CAISGTGRETQYF
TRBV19,CATSGSNTEAFF
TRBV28,CASSLPAGSGNTIYF
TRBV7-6,CASSLAGRGPWDEQFF
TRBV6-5,CASTPGREKLFF
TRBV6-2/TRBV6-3,CASSYGLAFYEQYF
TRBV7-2,CASSLGAARSGETQYF
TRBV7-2,CASSSLGGAGYEQYF
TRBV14,CASSQEEGLAGVVNEQFF
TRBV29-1,CSVEDPWGYGYTF
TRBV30,CASTGENTEAFF
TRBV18,CASSPRSSNEKLFF
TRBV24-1,CATSDRGLAGGETQYF
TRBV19,CASSLQGDRGYTF
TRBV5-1,CASSLLTGYTQYF
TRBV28,CASRLGLGTEAFF
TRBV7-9,CASSLGDRLGGYGYTF
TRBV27,CASSLFWNTEAFF
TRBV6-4,CASSDSSYGRNEQFF
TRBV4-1,CASSQGYDGGNSYEQYF
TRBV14,CASSRGRSNEKLFF
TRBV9,CASSAGTRWSNEQFF
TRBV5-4,CASKTTGGVGSYEQYF
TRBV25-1,CATRGVGGQETQYF
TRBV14,CASSQVSSSYNEQFF
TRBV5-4,CASSPAGQREGGTQYF
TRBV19,CASSRTGDGNTIYF
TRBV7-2,CASSFRQGAGSPLHF
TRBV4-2,CASSQEEGAYEQYF
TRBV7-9,CASSTGTRYNEQFF
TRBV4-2,CASSPRSLGGAGGPGDTQYF
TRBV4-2,CASSHSPSSSYNERFF
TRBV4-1,CASKRIAGLRNEQFF
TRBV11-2,CASSAAGGHRAETQYF
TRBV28,CASQGTTHSGANVLTF
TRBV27,CASSPGTSGSGTQYF
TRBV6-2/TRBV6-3,CASSQNRILGTQYF
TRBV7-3,CASSLGQINSPLHF
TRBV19,CASSIQQVNTEAFF
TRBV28,CATIRTGNTGELFF
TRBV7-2,CASSLARGSYNEQFF
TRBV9,CASSVGTSFYEQYF